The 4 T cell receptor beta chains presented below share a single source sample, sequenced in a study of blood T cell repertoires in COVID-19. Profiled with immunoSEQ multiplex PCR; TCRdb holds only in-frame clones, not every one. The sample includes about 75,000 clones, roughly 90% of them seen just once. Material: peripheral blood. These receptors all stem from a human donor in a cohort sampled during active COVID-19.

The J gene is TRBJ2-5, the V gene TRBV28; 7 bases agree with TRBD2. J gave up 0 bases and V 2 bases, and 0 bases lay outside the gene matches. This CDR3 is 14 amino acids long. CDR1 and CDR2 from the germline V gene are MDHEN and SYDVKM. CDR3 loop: CASSLGGDQETQYF. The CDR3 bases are TGTGCCAGCAGTTTAGGGGGGGACCAAGAGACCCAGTACTTC.

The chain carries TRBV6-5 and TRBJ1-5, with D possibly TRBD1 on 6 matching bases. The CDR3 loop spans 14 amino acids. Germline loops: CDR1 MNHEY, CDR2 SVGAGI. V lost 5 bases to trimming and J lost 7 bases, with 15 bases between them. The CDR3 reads CASSKGGGTQPQHF. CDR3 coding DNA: TGTGCCAGCAGTAAGGGCGGGGGGACACAGCCCCAGCATTTT.

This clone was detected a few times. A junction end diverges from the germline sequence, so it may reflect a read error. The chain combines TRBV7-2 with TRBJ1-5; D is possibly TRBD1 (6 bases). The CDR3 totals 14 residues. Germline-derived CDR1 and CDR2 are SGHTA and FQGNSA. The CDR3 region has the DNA TGTGCCAGCAGCCTAGCGGGCAGGGGCAAGCCCCAGCATTTT. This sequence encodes CASSLAGRGKPQHF. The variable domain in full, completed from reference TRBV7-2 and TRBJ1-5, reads GAGVSQSPSNKVTEKGKDVELRCDPISGHTALYWYRQSLGQGLEFLIYFQGNSAPDKSGLPSDRFSAERTGGSVSTLTIQRTQQEDSAVYLCASSLAGRGKPQHFGDGTRLSIL.

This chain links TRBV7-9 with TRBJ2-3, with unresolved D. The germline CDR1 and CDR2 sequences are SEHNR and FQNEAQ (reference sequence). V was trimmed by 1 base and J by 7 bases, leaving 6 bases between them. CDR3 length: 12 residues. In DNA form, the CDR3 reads TGTGCCAGCAGCTTAGGCGGATATACGCAGTATTTT. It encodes CASSLGGYTQYF.